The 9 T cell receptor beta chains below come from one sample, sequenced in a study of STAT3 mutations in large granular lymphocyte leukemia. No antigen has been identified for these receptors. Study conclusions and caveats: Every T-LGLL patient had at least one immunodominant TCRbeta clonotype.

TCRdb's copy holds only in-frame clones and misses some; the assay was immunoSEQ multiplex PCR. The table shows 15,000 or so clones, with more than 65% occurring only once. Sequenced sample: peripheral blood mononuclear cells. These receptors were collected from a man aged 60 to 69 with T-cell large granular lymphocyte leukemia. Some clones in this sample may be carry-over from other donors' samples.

The CDR3 sequence: CASSQDGREGLYEQYF. The CDR3 coding sequence is TGTGCCAGCAGCCAAGATGGGCGGGAGGGCCTTTACGAGCAGTACTTC. The V and J genes are TRBV4-2 and TRBJ2-7, with 9 bases lining up with TRBD2. The germline CDR1 and CDR2 sequences are LGHNA and YNFKEQ. This CDR3 comprises 16 residues. V dropped 0 bases and J dropped 4; count of bases not matched to a gene: 7.

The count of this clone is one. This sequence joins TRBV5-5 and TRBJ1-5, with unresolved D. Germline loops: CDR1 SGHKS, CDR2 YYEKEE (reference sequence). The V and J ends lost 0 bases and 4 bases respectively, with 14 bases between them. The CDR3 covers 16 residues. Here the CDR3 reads CASSLGPDLGNQPQHF. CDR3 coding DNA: TGTGCCAGCAGCTTGGGACCAGACCTGGGTAATCAGCCCCAGCATTTT.

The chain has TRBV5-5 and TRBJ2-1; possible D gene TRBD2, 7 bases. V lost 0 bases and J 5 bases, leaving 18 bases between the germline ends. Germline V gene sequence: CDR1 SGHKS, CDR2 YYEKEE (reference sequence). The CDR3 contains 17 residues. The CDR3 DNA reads TGTGCCAGCAGCTTGGGTGGGGGGGCGTCTAGCGACAATGAGCAGTTCTTC. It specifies CASSLGGGASSDNEQFF.

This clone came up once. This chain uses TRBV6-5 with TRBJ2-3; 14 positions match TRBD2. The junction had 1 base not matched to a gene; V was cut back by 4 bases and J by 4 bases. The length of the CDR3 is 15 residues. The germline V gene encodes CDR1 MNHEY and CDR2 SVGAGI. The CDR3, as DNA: TGTGCCAGCAGTTCGGGACTAGCGGGAGCAGATACGCAGTATTTT. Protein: CASSSGLAGADTQYF.

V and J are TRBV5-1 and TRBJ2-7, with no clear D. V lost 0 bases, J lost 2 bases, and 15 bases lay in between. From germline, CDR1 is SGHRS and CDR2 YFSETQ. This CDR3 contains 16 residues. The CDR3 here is CASSLEPATPPYEQYF. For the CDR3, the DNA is TGCGCCAGCAGCTTGGAACCAGCGACGCCGCCCTACGAGCAGTACTTC. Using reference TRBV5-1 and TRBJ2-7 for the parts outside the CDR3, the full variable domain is KAGVTQTPRYLIKTRGQQVTLSCSPISGHRSVSWYQQTPGQGLQFLFEYFSETQRNKGNFPGRFSGRQFSNSRSEMNVSTLELGDSALYLCASSLEPATPPYEQYFGPGTRLTVT.

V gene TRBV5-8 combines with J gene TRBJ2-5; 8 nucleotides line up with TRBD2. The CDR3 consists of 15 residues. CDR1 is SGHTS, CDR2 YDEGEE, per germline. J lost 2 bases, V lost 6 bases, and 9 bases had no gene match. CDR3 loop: CASTRWSSGQETQYF. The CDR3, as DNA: TGTGCCAGCACCCGATGGTCTAGCGGGCAAGAGACCCAGTACTTC.

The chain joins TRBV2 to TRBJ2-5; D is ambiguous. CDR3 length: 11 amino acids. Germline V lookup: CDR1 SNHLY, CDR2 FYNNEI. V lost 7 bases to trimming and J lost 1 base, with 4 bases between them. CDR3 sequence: CASKFQETQYF. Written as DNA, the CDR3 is TGTGCCAGCAAGTTCCAAGAGACCCAGTACTTC.

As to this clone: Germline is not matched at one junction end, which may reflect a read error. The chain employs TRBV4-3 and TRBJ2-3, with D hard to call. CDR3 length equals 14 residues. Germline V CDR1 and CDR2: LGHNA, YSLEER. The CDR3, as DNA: TGCGCCAGCAGCCAAGCTCGAGGCACGGATACGCAGTATTTT. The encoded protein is CASSQARGTDTQYF.

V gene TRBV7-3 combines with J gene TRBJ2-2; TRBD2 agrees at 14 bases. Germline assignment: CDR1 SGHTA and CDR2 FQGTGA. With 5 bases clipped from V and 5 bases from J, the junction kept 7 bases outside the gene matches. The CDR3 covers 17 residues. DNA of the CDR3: TGTGCCAGCAGCCCCAGGGGACTAGCGGGGGCGACCGGGGAGCTGTTTTTT. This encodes CASSPRGLAGATGELFF.